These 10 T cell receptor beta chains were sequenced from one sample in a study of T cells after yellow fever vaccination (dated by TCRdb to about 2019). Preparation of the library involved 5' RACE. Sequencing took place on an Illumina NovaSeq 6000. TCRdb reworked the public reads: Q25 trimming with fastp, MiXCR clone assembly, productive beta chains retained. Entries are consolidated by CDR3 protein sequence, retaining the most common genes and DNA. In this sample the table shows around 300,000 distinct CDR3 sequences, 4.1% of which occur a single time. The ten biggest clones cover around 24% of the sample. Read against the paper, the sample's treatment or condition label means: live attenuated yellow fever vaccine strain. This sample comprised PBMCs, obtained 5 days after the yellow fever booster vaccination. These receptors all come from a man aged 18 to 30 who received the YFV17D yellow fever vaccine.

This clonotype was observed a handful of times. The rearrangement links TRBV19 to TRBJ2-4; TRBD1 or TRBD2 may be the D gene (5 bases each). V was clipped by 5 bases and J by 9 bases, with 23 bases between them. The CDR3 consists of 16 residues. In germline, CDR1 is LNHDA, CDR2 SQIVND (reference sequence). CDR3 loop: CASSSTRDPDLFIQYF. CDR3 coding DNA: TGTGCCAGTAGTTCAACCCGGGACCCAGATCTTTTCATTCAGTACTTC.

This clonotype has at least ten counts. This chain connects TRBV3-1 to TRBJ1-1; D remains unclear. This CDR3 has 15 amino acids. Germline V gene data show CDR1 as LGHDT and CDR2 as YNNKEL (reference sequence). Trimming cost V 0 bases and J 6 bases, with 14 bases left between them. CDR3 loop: CASSQDLGVGAEAFF. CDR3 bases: TGTGCCAGCAGCCAAGATCTTGGGGTTGGGGCTGAAGCTTTCTTT.

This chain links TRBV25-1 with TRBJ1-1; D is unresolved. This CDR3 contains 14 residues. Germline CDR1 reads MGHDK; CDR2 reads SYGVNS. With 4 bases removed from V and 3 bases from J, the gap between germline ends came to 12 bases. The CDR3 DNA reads TGTGCCAGCAGTGCCCCACTAGATGACACTGAAGCTTTCTTT. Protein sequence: CASSAPLDDTEAFF.

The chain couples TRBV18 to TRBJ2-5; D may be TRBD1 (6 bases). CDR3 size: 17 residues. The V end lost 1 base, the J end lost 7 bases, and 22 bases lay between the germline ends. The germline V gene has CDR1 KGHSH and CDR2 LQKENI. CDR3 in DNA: TGTGCCAGCTCACCACTCGCCGGACAGTCCTCCCAGGGGACCCAGTACTTC. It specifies CASSPLAGQSSQGTQYF.

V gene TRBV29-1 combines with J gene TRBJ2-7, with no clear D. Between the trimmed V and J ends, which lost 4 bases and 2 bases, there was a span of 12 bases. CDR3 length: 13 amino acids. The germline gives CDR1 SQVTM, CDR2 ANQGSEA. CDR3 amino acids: CSVVEQATYEQYF. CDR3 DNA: TGCAGCGTTGTGGAGCAGGCAACCTACGAGCAGTACTTC.

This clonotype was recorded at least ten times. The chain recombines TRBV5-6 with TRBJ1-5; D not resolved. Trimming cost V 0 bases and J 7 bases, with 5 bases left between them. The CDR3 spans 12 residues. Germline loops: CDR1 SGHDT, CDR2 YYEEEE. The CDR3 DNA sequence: TGTGCCAGCAGCTTGGTGGGCCAGCCCCAGCATTTT. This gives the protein CASSLVGQPQHF.

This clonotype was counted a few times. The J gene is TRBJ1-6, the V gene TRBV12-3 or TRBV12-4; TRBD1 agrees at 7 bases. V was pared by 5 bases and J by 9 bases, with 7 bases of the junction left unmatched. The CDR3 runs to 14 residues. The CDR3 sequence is CASSIGRGRSPLHF. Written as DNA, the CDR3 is TGTGCCAGCAGTATTGGTAGGGGGCGTTCACCCCTCCACTTT.

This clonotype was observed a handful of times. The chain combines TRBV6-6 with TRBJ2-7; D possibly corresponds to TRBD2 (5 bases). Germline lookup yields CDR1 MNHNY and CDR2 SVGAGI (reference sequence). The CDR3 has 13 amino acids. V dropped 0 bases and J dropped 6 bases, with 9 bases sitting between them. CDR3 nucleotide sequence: TGTGCCAGCAGTTACTCGAGGGTGGGCGAGCAGTACTTC. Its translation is CASSYSRVGEQYF.

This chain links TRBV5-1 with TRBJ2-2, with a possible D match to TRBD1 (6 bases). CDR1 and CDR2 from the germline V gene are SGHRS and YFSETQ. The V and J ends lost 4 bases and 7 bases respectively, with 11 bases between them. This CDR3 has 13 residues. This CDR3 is CASSPGVNGELFF. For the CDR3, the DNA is TGCGCCAGCAGCCCAGGGGTCAACGGGGAGCTGTTTTTT.

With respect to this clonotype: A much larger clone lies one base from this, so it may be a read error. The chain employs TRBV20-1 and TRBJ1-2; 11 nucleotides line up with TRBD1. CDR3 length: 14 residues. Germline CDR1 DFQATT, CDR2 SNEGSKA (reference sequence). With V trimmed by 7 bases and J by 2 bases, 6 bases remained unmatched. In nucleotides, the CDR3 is TGCAGTGATCCCTGGACAGGGGGCAACTATGGCTACACCTTC. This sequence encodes CSDPWTGGNYGYTF.